This T cell receptor beta chain was identified in a study of cytomegalovirus exposure and HLA in healthy donors. Looking at the study overall: When 300 to 400 donors were genotyped, roughly 80% of them were found to fall in the Caucasian-associated ancestry cluster.

The PCR made use of 60 Vbeta and 13 Jbeta primers. Method: immunoSEQ multiplex PCR; TCRdb's copy keeps in-frame clones and lacks some. The sample has around 180,000 clones, around 82% seen once; the top ten hold under 2.5%. Trimming removed 5 bases from V and 2 bases from J, with 12 bases in between. This CDR3 region has 14 residues. Germline CDR1 is SGHNT and CDR2 is YENEEA. The sequencing input was PBMCs. The V and J genes are TRBV11-3 and TRBJ2-5; possible D gene TRBD1, 5 bases. The TCR originated in a man between 60 and 75 years old in good health and CMV-seronegative. The chain's CDR3 is CASSGDSAQETQYF. The CDR3 coding sequence is TGTGCCAGCAGCGGAGACAGCGCTCAAGAGACCCAGTACTTC. The full variable domain, with the rest looked up from reference TRBV11-3 and TRBJ2-5, is EAGVVQSPRYKIIEKKQPVAFWCNPISGHNTLYWYLQNLGQGPELLIRYENEEAVDDSQLPKDRFSAERLKGVDSTLKIQPAELGDSAVYLCASSGDSAQETQYFGPGTRLLVL.